This is a list of T cell receptor beta chains from one sample in a study of blood T cell repertoires in COVID-19. Using immunoSEQ multiplex PCR, the repertoire was profiled, and TCRdb retains in-frame clones only, with some absent. The repertoire holds approximately 200,000 clones, with roughly three quarters as singletons. Sequenced input: peripheral blood. The receptors shown here come from a man aged 55-75 years with active or convalescent COVID-19. Each CDR3 is given with its conserved first and last residue. The D gene is left open where the match is weak. Not all rows give a size; the values are once, few, many and, for expanded clones, a class.

d_call	j_call	v_call	clone_size	cdr3_nt	cdr3_aa
TRBD1	TRBJ1-1	TRBV5-5	.	TGTGCCAGCAGCTTGGACAGGGGGCTGGGTGAAGCTTTCTTT	CASSLDRGLGEAFF
TRBD1	TRBJ2-7	TRBV12-5	.	TGTGCTAGTGGTCGGGACAGAGACTACGAGCAGTACTTC	CASGRDRDYEQYF
TRBD2	TRBJ2-7	TRBV5-1	.	TGCGCCAGCAGCAGGACTAGCGGGAGATACGAGCAGTACTTC	CASSRTSGRYEQYF
.	TRBJ2-3	TRBV9	.	TGTGCCAGCAGCGTAGCTAATAGCCGGGCAGATACGCAGTATTTT	CASSVANSRADTQYF
.	TRBJ1-6	TRBV6-5	.	TGTGCCAGCAGAGGGAGGGGCGCCCCCTCACCCCTCCACTTT	CASRGRGAPSPLHF
TRBD2	TRBJ2-1	TRBV18	.	TGTGCCAGCTCACCAGTCGGCGGGAGTTCCTACAATGAGCAGTTCTTC	CASSPVGGSSYNEQFF
TRBD1	TRBJ2-7	TRBV27	few	TGTGCCAGCAGTTTATCGGCAGGGGGCAACGAGCAGTACTTC	CASSLSAGGNEQYF
.	TRBJ2-7	TRBV27	.	TGTGCCAGCAGTTTATCCTCCGGACGGGACTCCTACGAGCAGTACTTC	CASSLSSGRDSYEQYF
.	TRBJ1-5	TRBV28	.	TGTGCCAGCAGTTTTTCGGCGGTGGCAGGGTCCAATCAGCCCCAGCATTTT	CASSFSAVAGSNQPQHF
.	TRBJ1-6	TRBV5-1	.	TGCGCCAGCAGCTTAACAGGCGACTGGCGTTCACCCCTCCACTTT	CASSLTGDWRSPLHF
.	TRBJ2-7	TRBV19	.	TGTGCCAGTAGTATAGCCATAGGACAGTCCTACGAGCAGTACTTC	CASSIAIGQSYEQYF
TRBD1	TRBJ2-7	TRBV5-4	few	TGTGCCAGCAGCTACCTCGGCAGGGGGAAGGACGAGCAGTACTTC	CASSYLGRGKDEQYF
TRBD1	TRBJ2-7	TRBV11-3	.	TGTGCCAGCAGCCCGGGACAGGCGAGCAACGAGCAGTACTTC	CASSPGQASNEQYF
.	TRBJ2-7	TRBV21-1	.	TGTGCCAGCAGCAAAAAGCGGGAGCGCAAGTCCGAGCAGTACTTC	CASSKKRERKSEQYF
.	TRBJ1-1	TRBV18	.	TGTGCCAGCTCACCCGGCGCACAGGGTCGGACTGAAGCTTTCTTT	CASSPGAQGRTEAFF
TRBD2	TRBJ2-7	TRBV28	.	TGTGCCAGCGAGACTAGCGCGCTCTACGAGCAGTACTTC	CASETSALYEQYF
TRBD2	TRBJ2-2	TRBV7-8	.	TGTGCCAGCAGCTTATCACCGGGACTAGCTGCAAACACCGGGGAGCTGTTTTTT	CASSLSPGLAANTGELFF
TRBD1	TRBJ2-3	TRBV10-3	.	TGTGCCATCAGTGAGTCCTTTAGGACAGGGAATACAGATACGCAGTATTTT	CAISESFRTGNTDTQYF
.	TRBJ2-7	TRBV11-3	.	TGTGCCAGCAGCTTACAAGGGGTAACCTACGAGCAGTACTTC	CASSLQGVTYEQYF
TRBD1	TRBJ2-5	TRBV2	.	TGTGCCAGCACCAGCGAGGACAGGGTTGAGACCCAGTACTTC	CASTSEDRVETQYF
TRBD2	TRBJ2-3	TRBV10-3	.	TGTGCCATCAGTGGGGGGGGTAGCGGAAGCACAGATACGCAGTATTTT	CAISGGGSGSTDTQYF
TRBD2	TRBJ2-3	TRBV3-1/TRBV3-2	.	TGTGCCAGCAGCGAGAATCCGGGGCTAGCGGGTTACACAGATACGCAGTATTTT	CASSENPGLAGYTDTQYF
TRBD1	TRBJ2-7	TRBV28	.	TGTGCCAGCAGTCCGACTACCGGGACAGGGGGCCCCTACGAGCAGTACTTC	CASSPTTGTGGPYEQYF
TRBD1	TRBJ1-2	TRBV6-2/TRBV6-3	.	TGTGCCAGCAGTTACCAGGGGGTGTCTGGCTACACCTTC	CASSYQGVSGYTF
.	TRBJ2-1	TRBV18	.	TGTGCCAGCTCCCAAGCCAGGGCCAATGAGCAGTTCTTC	CASSQARANEQFF
.	TRBJ1-2	TRBV21-1	.	TGTGCCAGCAGCAAGTCTCCTGCCGGGACAGCCACTTATGGCTACACCTTC	CASSKSPAGTATYGYTF
.	TRBJ1-2	TRBV18	.	TGTGCCAGCTCACCAATCGGACAGATTAACTATGGCTACACCTTC	CASSPIGQINYGYTF
.	TRBJ2-5	TRBV7-9	few	TGTGCCAGCAGCTCAGGGTGGGACTGGACGCAAGAGACCCAGTACTTC	CASSSGWDWTQETQYF
TRBD2	TRBJ2-7	TRBV15	.	TGTGCCACCAGCGCAGCGGGAGGTGACTACGAGCAGTACTTC	CATSAAGGDYEQYF
.	TRBJ1-3	TRBV6-2/TRBV6-3	.	TGTGCCAGCAGTATCCTTCGGGGGAGCTCTGGAAACACCATATATTTT	CASSILRGSSGNTIYF
TRBD1	TRBJ1-2	TRBV7-3	.	TGTGCCAGCAGCTCCGGACAGGGGGCTGGCTACACCTTC	CASSSGQGAGYTF
.	TRBJ2-5	TRBV18	.	TGTGCCAGCTCCCTACGCGGGCAGACCCAGTACTTC	CASSLRGQTQYF
TRBD2	TRBJ2-5	TRBV3-1/TRBV3-2	.	TGTGCCAGCAGCCTCCGGGAGGGAGAGACCCAGTACTTC	CASSLREGETQYF
.	TRBJ1-3	TRBV25-1	.	TGTGCCAGCAGTGAATATACGCAGCGCTCTGGAAACACCATATATTTT	CASSEYTQRSGNTIYF
.	TRBJ1-1	TRBV19	.	TGTGCCAGTAGTATAGGTCAGGGGCTATTGAACACTGAAGCTTTCTTT	CASSIGQGLLNTEAFF
.	TRBJ2-7	TRBV10-3	.	TGTGCCATCAGTGAGTACGAGGGCGAGCAGTACTTC	CAISEYEGEQYF
.	TRBJ2-5	TRBV2	.	TGTGCCAGTAACAGGGAGGGAGAGACCCAGTACTTC	CASNREGETQYF
.	TRBJ2-2	TRBV6-5	.	TGTGCCAGCAGTTGGAGCGGGGAGCTGTTTTTT	CASSWSGELFF
TRBD1	TRBJ1-5	TRBV4-1	many	TGCGCCAGCAGCCAAGAGGAGGGACAGGGGCGGCCCCAGCATTTT	CASSQEEGQGRPQHF
.	TRBJ2-5	TRBV2	.	TGTGCCAGCAGGTCCCACATAGCGCCGGGGGAGACCCAGTACTTC	CASRSHIAPGETQYF
.	TRBJ1-5	TRBV30	.	TGTGCCTGGAGGGGGGGTAGGGATCAGCCCCAGCATTTT	CAWRGGRDQPQHF
TRBD1	TRBJ1-4	TRBV30	.	TGTGCCTGGAGTGGGCAGGGGGCCACTAATGAAAAACTGTTTTTT	CAWSGQGATNEKLFF
.	TRBJ2-3	TRBV7-2	.	TGTGCCAGCAGCGTCACCGGGACTGGCGGGAATACGCAGTATTTT	CASSVTGTGGNTQYF
TRBD2	TRBJ2-1	TRBV27	.	TGTGCCAGTCACGGGGCTAGCGGGAGTCATGAGCAGTTCTTC	CASHGASGSHEQFF
.	TRBJ2-2	TRBV28	.	TGTGCCAGCAGTTTATTCCCCCAGGGCCACTCGAACACCGGGGAGCTGTTTTTT	CASSLFPQGHSNTGELFF
TRBD1	TRBJ2-5	TRBV7-2	.	TGTGCCAGCAGCTCCGACAGGGGTAGGGAGACCCAGTACTTC	CASSSDRGRETQYF
.	TRBJ2-2	TRBV7-9	.	TGTGCCAGCAGCTTGGCAGGGTCCGGGGAGCTGTTTTTT	CASSLAGSGELFF
TRBD1	TRBJ1-1	TRBV6-5	.	TGTGCCAGCGTTGACAGGGGGGACACTGAAGCTTTCTTT	CASVDRGDTEAFF
TRBD2	TRBJ2-7	TRBV7-2	.	TGTGCCAGCACCCCAAGTCTACTAGCGGGAGACGAGCAGTACTTC	CASTPSLLAGDEQYF
.	TRBJ2-3	TRBV7-9	.	TGTGCCAGCAGCTTAGTAGGCACAGATACGCAGTATTTT	CASSLVGTDTQYF
TRBD2	TRBJ2-5	TRBV11-2	.	TGTGCCAGCAGCTTAGATCTGGGACTAGCGGGAGCGGGGGAGACCCAGTACTTC	CASSLDLGLAGAGETQYF
.	TRBJ2-6	TRBV6-2/TRBV6-3	.	TGTGCCAGCAGTTACTTTGACAGGGGGGCCAACGTCCTGACTTTC	CASSYFDRGANVLTF
.	TRBJ1-6	TRBV21-1	few	TGTGCCAGCAGCAAATGGGTTTCCCCCCCGGGGATTTCACCCCTCCACTTT	CASSKWVSPPGISPLHF